This paragraph covers one TCR beta chain sequence. This sample was taken from a study of blood T cell repertoires in COVID-19. Study-wide background: Material from acute and convalescent COVID-19 was sourced from the United States, Italy and Spain. Sample material is recorded as cDNA or gDNA derived from T cells, B-cell-depleted T cells, or PBMCs.

In the original workflow: Reference gene primer amplification gave nucleated cell count estimates. This table comes from immunoSEQ multiplex PCR, and its TCRdb copy is limited to in-frame clones, with some not included. V and J calls and clone size come straight from that table; D and trimming were deduced from the DNA. The sample shows 45,000 to 50,000 clones, roughly 80% of them seen only once. CDR1 and CDR2 from the germline V gene are MDHEN and SYDVKM. CDR3 length: 18 amino acids. With V trimmed by 6 bases and J by 3 bases, 20 bases remained unmatched. The chain has TRBV28 and TRBJ2-7; 7 bases agree with TRBD2. Sample: peripheral blood. This TCR derives from a man in his sixties with active COVID-19. The CDR3 sequence: CASSAWGTTSRLDYEQYF. In DNA, the CDR3 is TGTGCCAGCAGCGCATGGGGGACTACGAGCCGGTTAGACTACGAGCAGTACTTC.